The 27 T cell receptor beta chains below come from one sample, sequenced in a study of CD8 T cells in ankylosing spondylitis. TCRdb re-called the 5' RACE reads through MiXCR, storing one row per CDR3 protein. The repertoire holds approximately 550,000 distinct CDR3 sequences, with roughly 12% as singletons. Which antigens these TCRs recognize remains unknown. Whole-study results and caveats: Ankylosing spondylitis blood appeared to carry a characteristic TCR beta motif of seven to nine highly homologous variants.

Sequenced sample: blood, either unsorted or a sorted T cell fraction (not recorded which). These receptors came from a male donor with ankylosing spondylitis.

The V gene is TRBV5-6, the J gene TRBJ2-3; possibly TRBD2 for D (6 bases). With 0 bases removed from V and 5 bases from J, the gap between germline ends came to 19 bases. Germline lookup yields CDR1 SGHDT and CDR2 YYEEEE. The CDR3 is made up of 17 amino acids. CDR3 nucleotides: TGTGCCAGCAGCTTGGCGGCTAAAGGGAGGAGTAGAGATACGCAGTATTTT. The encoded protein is CASSLAAKGRSRDTQYF. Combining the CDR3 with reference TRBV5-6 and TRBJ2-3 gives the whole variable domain DAGVTQSPTHLIKTRGQQVTLRCSPKSGHDTVSWYQQALGQGPQFIFQYYEEEERQRGNFPDRFSGHQFPNYSSELNVNALLLGDSALYLCASSLAAKGRSRDTQYFGPGTRLTVL.

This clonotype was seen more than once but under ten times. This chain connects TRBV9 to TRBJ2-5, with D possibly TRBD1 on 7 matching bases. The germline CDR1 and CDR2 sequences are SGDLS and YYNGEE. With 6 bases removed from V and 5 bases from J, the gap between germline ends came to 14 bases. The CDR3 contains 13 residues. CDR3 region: CASTSGGSETQYF. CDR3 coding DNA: TGTGCCAGCACCTCAGGGGGGAGTGAGACCCAGTACTTC.

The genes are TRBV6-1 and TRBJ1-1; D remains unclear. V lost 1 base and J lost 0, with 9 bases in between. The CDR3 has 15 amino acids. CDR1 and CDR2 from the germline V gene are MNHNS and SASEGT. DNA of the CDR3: TGTGCCAGCAGTGAAGTAGGACCGATGAACACTGAAGCTTTCTTT. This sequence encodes CASSEVGPMNTEAFF.

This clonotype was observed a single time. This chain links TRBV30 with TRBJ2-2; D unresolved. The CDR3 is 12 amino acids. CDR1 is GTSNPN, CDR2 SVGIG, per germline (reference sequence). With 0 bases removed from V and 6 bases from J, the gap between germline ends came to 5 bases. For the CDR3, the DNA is TGTGCCTGGAGTGTGGGTCCCGGGGAGCTGTTTTTT. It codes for CAWSVGPGELFF.

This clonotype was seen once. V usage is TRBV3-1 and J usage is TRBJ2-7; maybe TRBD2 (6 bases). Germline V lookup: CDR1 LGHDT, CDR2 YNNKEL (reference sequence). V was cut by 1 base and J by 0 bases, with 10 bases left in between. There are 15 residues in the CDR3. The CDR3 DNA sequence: TGTGCCAGCAGCCAAGGGCTAGCGTTCTCCTACGAGCAGTACGTC. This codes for CASSQGLAFSYEQYV.

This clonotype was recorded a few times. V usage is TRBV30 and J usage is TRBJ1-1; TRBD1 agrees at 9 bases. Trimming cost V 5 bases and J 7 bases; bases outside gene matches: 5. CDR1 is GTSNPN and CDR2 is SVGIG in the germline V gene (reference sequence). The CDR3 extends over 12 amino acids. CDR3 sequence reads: CAWDRGIVEAFF. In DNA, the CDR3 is TGTGCCTGGGACAGGGGGATCGTTGAAGCTTTCTTT. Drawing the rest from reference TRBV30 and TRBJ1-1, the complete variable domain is SQTIHQWPATLVQPVGSPLSLECTVEGTSNPNLYWYRQAAGRGLQLLFYSVGIGQISSEVPQNLSASRPQDRQFILSSKKLLLSDSGFYLCAWDRGIVEAFFGQGTRLTVV.

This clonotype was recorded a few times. The CDR3 DNA reads TGCAGCGTTAGCGGGAGGGCTCTTTCTAGCTCCTACAATGAGCAGTTCTTC. Translation gives CSVSGRALSSSYNEQFF. The J gene is TRBJ2-1, the V gene TRBV29-1; 10 bases fit TRBD2. CDR1 and CDR2 (germline): SQVTM, ANQGSEA. The V gene end was trimmed by 5 bases and the J gene end by 0 bases; junction bases not matched to a gene: 10. This CDR3 is 17 amino acids long.

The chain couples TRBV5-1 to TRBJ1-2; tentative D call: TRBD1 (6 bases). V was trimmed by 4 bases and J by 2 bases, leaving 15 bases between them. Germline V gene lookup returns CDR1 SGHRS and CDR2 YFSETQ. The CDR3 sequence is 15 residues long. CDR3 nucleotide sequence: TGCGCCAGCAGCCCCCAGGGGCCGGAGAACTATGGCTACACCTTC. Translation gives CASSPQGPENYGYTF.

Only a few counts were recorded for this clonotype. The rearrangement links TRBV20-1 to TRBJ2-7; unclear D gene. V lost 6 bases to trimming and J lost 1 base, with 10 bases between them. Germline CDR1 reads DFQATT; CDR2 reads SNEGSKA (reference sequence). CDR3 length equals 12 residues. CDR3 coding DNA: TGCAGTGCCTTGACTCCTTCCTACGAGCAGTACTTC. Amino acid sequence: CSALTPSYEQYF.

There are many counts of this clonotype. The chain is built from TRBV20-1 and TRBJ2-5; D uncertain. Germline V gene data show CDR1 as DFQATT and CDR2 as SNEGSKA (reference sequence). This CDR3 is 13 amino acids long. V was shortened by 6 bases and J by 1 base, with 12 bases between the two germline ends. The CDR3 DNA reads TGCAGTGCAGCCTCATGGGCCCAAGAGACCCAGTACTTC. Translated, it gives CSAASWAQETQYF.

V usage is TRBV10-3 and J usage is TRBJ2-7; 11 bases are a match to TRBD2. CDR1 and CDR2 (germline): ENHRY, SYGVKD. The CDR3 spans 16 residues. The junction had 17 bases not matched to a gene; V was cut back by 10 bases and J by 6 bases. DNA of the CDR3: TGTGCCACCGATCGACTAGCGGGGCGGGGACCTGGCGAGCAGTACTTC. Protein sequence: CATDRLAGRGPGEQYF.

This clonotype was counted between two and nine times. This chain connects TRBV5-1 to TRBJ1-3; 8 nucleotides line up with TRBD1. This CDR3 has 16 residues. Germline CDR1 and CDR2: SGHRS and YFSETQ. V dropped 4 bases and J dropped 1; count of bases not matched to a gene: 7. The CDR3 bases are TGCGCCAGCAGCGAGTTAGACAGGGGATCTGGAAACACCATATATTTT. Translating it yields CASSELDRGSGNTIYF.

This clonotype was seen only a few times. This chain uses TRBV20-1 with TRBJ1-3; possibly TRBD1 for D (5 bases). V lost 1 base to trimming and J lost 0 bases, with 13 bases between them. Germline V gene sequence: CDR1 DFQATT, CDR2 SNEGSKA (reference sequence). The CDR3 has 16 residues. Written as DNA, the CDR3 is TGCAGTGCTAGAGCCCTGGGGGGGGTCTCTGGAAACACCATATATTTT. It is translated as CSARALGGVSGNTIYF.

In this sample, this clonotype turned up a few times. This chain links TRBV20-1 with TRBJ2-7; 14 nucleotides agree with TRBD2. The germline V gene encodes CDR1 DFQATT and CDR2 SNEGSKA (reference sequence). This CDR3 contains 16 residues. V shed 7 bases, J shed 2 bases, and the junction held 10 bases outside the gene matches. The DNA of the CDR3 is TGCAGTGTTGCTCGGACTAGCGGGAGGTACACCTACGAGCAGTACTTC. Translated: CSVARTSGRYTYEQYF.

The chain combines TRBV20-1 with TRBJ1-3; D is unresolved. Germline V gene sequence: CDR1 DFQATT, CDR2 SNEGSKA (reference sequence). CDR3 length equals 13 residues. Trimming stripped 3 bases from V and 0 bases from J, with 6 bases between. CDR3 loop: CSARRGSGNTIYF. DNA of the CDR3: TGCAGTGCTAGGCGTGGCTCTGGAAACACCATATATTTT.

The CDR3 here is CSAPEVWETQYF. In DNA form, the CDR3 reads TGCAGTGCCCCGGAAGTATGGGAGACCCAGTACTTC. The rearrangement uses TRBV20-1 and TRBJ2-5; no firm D call. The V and J ends lost 6 bases and 5 bases respectively, with 13 bases between them. Germline V CDR1 and CDR2: DFQATT, SNEGSKA (reference sequence). This CDR3 spans 12 amino acids.

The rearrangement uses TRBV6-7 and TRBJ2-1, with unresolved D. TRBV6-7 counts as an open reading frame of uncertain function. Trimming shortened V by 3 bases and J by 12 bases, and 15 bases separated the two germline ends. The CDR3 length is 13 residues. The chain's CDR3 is CASSYISLHGQFF. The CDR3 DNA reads TGTGCCAGCAGTTATATAAGTTTACATGGGCAGTTCTTC.

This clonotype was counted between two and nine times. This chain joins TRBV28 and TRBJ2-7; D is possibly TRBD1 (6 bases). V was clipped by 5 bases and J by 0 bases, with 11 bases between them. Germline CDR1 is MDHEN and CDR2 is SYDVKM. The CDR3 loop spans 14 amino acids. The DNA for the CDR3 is TGTGCCAGCAGTCCAAGGGGGTACTCCTACGAGCAGTACGTC. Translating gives CASSPRGYSYEQYV.

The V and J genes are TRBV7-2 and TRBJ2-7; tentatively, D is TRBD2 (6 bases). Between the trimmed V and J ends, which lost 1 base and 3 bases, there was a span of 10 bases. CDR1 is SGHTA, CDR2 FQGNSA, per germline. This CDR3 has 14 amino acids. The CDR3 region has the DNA TGTGCCAGCAGCTTAGTTAGCGGTGACTACGAGCAGTACTTC. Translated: CASSLVSGDYEQYF.

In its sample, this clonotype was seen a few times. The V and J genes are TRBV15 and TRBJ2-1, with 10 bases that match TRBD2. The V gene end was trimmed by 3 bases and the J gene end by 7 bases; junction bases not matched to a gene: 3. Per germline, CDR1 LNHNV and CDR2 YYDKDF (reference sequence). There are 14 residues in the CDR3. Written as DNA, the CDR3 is TGTGCCACCAGCAGTGGACTAGCGGTTAATGAGCAGTTCTTC. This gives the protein CATSSGLAVNEQFF.

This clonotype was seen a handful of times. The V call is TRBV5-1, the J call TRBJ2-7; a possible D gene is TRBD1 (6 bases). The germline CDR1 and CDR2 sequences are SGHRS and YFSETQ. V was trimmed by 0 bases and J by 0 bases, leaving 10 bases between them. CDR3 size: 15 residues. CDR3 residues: CASSLDRDNSYEQYF. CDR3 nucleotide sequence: TGCGCCAGCAGCTTGGATCGGGACAACTCCTACGAGCAGTACTTC.

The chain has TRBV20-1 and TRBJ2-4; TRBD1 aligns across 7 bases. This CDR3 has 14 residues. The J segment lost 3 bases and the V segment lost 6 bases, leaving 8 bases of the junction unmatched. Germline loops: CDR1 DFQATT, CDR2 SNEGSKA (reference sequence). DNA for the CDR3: TGCAGTGCCACAATCAGGACAGGCAAAAACATTCAGTACTTC. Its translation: CSATIRTGKNIQYF.

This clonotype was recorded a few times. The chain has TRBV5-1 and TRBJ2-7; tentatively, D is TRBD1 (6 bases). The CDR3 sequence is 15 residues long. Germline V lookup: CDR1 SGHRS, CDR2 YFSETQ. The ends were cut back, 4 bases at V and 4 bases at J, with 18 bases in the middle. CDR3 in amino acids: CASSQASGTPYEQYF. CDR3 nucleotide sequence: TGCGCCAGCAGCCAGGCGTCCGGGACACCTTACGAGCAGTACTTC.

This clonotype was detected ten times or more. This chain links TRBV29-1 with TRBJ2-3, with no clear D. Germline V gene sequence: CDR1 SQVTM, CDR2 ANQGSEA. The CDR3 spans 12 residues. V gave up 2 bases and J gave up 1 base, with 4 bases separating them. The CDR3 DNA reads TGCAGCGTTGAATTCGGCACAGATACGCAGTATTTT. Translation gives CSVEFGTDTQYF.

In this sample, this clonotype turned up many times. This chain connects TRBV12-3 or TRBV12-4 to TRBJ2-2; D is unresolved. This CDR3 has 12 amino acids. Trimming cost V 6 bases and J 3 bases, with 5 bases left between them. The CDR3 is CASSRDTGELFF. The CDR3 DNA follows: TGTGCCAGCAGCCGAGACACCGGGGAGCTGTTTTTT.

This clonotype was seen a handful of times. This chain's CDR3 is CASSFGAGERNEQFF. Written as DNA, the CDR3 is TGTGCCAGCAGTTTCGGGGCGGGAGAGCGCAATGAGCAGTTCTTC. This chain uses TRBV12-3 or TRBV12-4 with TRBJ2-1, with 7 bases matching TRBD2. The CDR3 length is 15 residues. Trimming at V came to 3 bases and at J to 6 bases, leaving 8 bases not matched to a gene.

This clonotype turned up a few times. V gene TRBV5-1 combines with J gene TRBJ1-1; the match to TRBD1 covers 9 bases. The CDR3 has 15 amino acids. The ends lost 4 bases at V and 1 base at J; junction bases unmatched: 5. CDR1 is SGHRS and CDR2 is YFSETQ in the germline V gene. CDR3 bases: TGCGCCAGCAGCATGACAGGGGGTGGGAACACTGAAGCTTTCTTT. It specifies CASSMTGGGNTEAFF. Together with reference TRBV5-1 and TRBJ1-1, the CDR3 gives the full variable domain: KAGVTQTPRYLIKTRGQQVTLSCSPISGHRSVSWYQQTPGQGLQFLFEYFSETQRNKGNFPGRFSGRQFSNSRSEMNVSTLELGDSALYLCASSMTGGGNTEAFFGQGTRLTVV.